The 19 T cell receptor beta chains below were found in one sample sequenced in a study of response to subunit inactivated influenza vaccine. TCRdb called the RT-PCR reads again in MiXCR, with one record for every CDR3 protein. The sample gives more than 700,000 distinct CDR3 sequences, 21% of which show up once; 9.5% to 13% is in the top ten. Sample: PBMCs from blood, taken less than 6 days after vaccination. These receptors all come from a man aged 45-65 years who received an inactivated influenza vaccine.

The V gene is TRBV20-1, the J gene TRBJ1-1; D not resolved. V dropped 3 bases and J dropped 3 bases, with 8 bases sitting between them. Germline CDR1 DFQATT, CDR2 SNEGSKA (reference sequence). The CDR3 is 12 amino acids. The CDR3 DNA reads as TGCAGTGCTAGCGGCAGATACACTGAAGCTTTCTTT. This encodes CSASGRYTEAFF.

The chain combines TRBV6-2 or TRBV6-3 with TRBJ1-5; TRBD1 agrees at 7 bases. The trim removed 8 bases at V and 2 bases at J, leaving 9 bases unmatched. The CDR3 has 15 residues. Germline V gene lookup returns CDR1 MNHEY and CDR2 SVGEGT. CDR3 in amino acids: CASREGGEGNQPQHF. DNA for the CDR3: TGTGCCAGCCGAGAAGGGGGCGAGGGCAATCAGCCCCAGCATTTT.

This clonotype occurred a few times. This chain connects TRBV12-3 or TRBV12-4 to TRBJ2-1; TRBD1 or TRBD2 may be the D gene (6 bases each). Trimming pared 7 bases from V and 9 bases from J, leaving 22 bases between. The CDR3 is made up of 15 amino acids. DNA of the CDR3: TGTGCCAGCAACTGGGGGGCTCTCGTGTTTAGTGAGCAGTTCTTC. This codes for CASNWGALVFSEQFF.

The chain recombines TRBV6-1 with TRBJ1-5; a weak D match, TRBD1 (5 bases). Trimming removed 1 base from V and 2 bases from J, with 12 bases in between. Germline loops: CDR1 MNHNS, CDR2 SASEGT. There are 16 residues in the CDR3. The CDR3 loop reads CASSEDQGWGNQPQHF. The CDR3 nucleotides read TGTGCCAGCAGTGAAGACCAGGGATGGGGCAATCAGCCCCAGCATTTT.

The chain couples TRBV4-1 to TRBJ2-4; TRBD1 matches at 9 bases. Per the germline V gene, CDR1 is MGHRA and CDR2 is YSYEKL. J was trimmed by 4 bases and V by 6 bases; bases with no gene match: 4. The CDR3 sequence is 14 residues long. Here the CDR3 reads CASRSGTGKNIQYF. CDR3 sequence (DNA): TGCGCCAGCAGATCCGGGACAGGGAAAAACATTCAGTACTTC.

Comments on this clonotype: No DNA is shown, since the ends of the CDR3 on it are uncertain; the CDR3 is the one TCRdb lists. This chain connects TRBV28 to TRBJ2-6; TRBD2 is the table's D call and was not checked against the DNA. Germline V gene sequence: CDR1 MDHEN, CDR2 SYDVKM. The CDR3 region is 17 residues in length, termini included. The CDR3 sequence is CASSLAQAYSGANVLTF.

This clonotype was observed a handful of times. In DNA form, the CDR3 reads TGCGCCAGCAACGAAGCTCCCGGGACTTATGTGAATGAGCAGTTCTTC. This translates into CASNEAPGTYVNEQFF. V is TRBV5-1 and J is TRBJ2-1, with D possibly being TRBD2 (6 bases). Germline V gives CDR1 SGHRS, CDR2 YFSETQ. The CDR3 totals 16 residues. The V end was cut by 6 bases, the J end by 7 bases, with 23 bases between. The whole variable domain, filled in from reference TRBV5-1 and TRBJ2-1, reads KAGVTQTPRYLIKTRGQQVTLSCSPISGHRSVSWYQQTPGQGLQFLFEYFSETQRNKGNFPGRFSGRQFSNSRSEMNVSTLELGDSALYLCASNEAPGTYVNEQFFGPGTRLTVL.

The sample holds a few counts of this clonotype. This rearrangement joins TRBV12-3 or TRBV12-4 to TRBJ1-5, with D possibly TRBD1 on 5 matching bases. The CDR3 spans 14 residues. Trimming pared 5 bases from V and 4 bases from J, leaving 12 bases between. CDR3 sequence (DNA): TGTGCCAGCAGTGGGGGGACGGAAAATCAGCCCCAGCATTTT. Protein sequence: CASSGGTENQPQHF.

This clonotype has a handful of counts. This chain joins TRBV24-1 and TRBJ2-1, with D perhaps matching TRBD1 or TRBD2 (6 bases each). V was clipped by 4 bases and J by 8 bases, with 11 bases between them. CDR1 and CDR2 (germline): KGHDR, SFDVKD. The CDR3 covers 13 residues. CDR3: CATSETGRYEQFF. The DNA of the CDR3 is TGTGCCACCAGTGAAACAGGGAGGTATGAGCAGTTCTTC.

A few counts support this clonotype. The rearrangement links TRBV20-1 to TRBJ2-4; the match to TRBD2 covers 11 bases. The V and J ends lost 3 bases and 0 bases, in that order; junction bases with no gene match: 16. This CDR3 contains 20 residues. Germline V gene sequence: CDR1 DFQATT, CDR2 SNEGSKA (reference sequence). This CDR3 reads CSASVRVSGRGGLAKNIQYF. CDR3 nucleotide sequence: TGCAGTGCTAGCGTGAGAGTTAGCGGGAGGGGGGGGTTAGCCAAAAACATTCAGTACTTC.

The chain uses TRBV27 and TRBJ1-5, with D uncertain. The germline CDR1 and CDR2 sequences are MNHEY and SMNVEV (reference sequence). The CDR3 covers 16 residues. V shed 1 base and J shed 0 bases, with 10 bases lying between them. The CDR3 nucleotides are TGTGCCAGCAGTTTATTTGGAGAGGATAGCAATCAGCCCCAGCATTTT. Encoded protein: CASSLFGEDSNQPQHF.

V usage is TRBV19 and J usage is TRBJ1-5; TRBD1 is a possible D gene (6 bases). The V end lost 6 bases, the J end lost 0 bases, and 15 bases lay between the germline ends. The CDR3 loop spans 16 amino acids. CDR1 and CDR2 (germline): LNHDA, SQIVND (reference sequence). CDR3 loop: CASSLDRTYSNQPQHF. The CDR3 nucleotides are TGTGCCAGTAGCCTCGACAGGACTTATAGCAATCAGCCCCAGCATTTT.

Note on this clonotype: This may come from a read error, since a much larger clone is one base off. J is TRBJ2-3 and V is TRBV5-1; 9 positions match TRBD2. CDR1 and CDR2 (germline): SGHRS, YFSETQ. The CDR3 is made up of 15 amino acids. The V gene end was trimmed by 0 bases and the J gene end by 4 bases; junction bases not matched to a gene: 3. The DNA of the CDR3 is TGCGCCAGCAGCTTGGGGCGGGGGGGCCCAGATACGCAGTATTTT. Translating gives CASSLGRGGPDTQYF.

The rearrangement uses TRBV3-1 and TRBJ2-7, with D possibly matching TRBD1 (5 bases). Looked up from germline, CDR1 is LGHDT and CDR2 is YNNKEL (reference sequence). The V gene lost 3 bases and the J gene lost 6 bases, with 12 bases spanning the gap. This CDR3 has 13 residues. DNA for the CDR3: TGTGCCAGCAGCCACCCAGGGATGGGCGAGCAGTACTTC. It encodes CASSHPGMGEQYF.

V usage is TRBV7-6 and J usage is TRBJ2-7, with D unresolved. Trimming pared 1 base from V and 2 bases from J, leaving 18 bases between. CDR3 length: 17 residues. Germline CDR1 and CDR2: SGHVS and FNYEAQ. Here the CDR3 reads CASSLGSFRSRTYEQYF. The CDR3 DNA is TGTGCCAGCAGCTTAGGTTCTTTTCGGAGCAGAACCTACGAGCAGTACTTC.

This clonotype was seen more than once but under ten times. The J gene is TRBJ2-4, the V gene TRBV4-3; no clear D gene. Per germline, CDR1 LGHNA and CDR2 YSLEER. The CDR3 totals 17 residues. V was shortened by 0 bases and J by 2 bases, with 14 bases between the two germline ends. The DNA for the CDR3 is TGCGCCAGCAGCCAAGATTCGAGTCAAGGGTCCAAAAACATTCAGTACTTC. Translation: CASSQDSSQGSKNIQYF.

This clonotype occurred many times. This chain uses TRBV7-3 with TRBJ2-1; TRBD2 aligns across 15 bases. The germline CDR1 and CDR2 sequences are SGHTA and FQGTGA. CDR3 length: 20 amino acids. V was clipped by 5 bases and J by 1 base; unmatched bases: 12. The CDR3 region is CASSGVGTSGRIGSYNEQFF. The CDR3 DNA reads TGTGCCAGCAGCGGGGTCGGGACTAGCGGGAGGATCGGGTCCTACAATGAGCAGTTCTTC. The full variable domain, rest sourced from reference TRBV7-3 and TRBJ2-1, is GAGVSQTPSNKVTEKGKYVELRCDPISGHTALYWYRQSLGQGPEFLIYFQGTGAADDSGLPNDRFFAVRPEGSVSTLKIQRTERGDSAVYLCASSGVGTSGRIGSYNEQFFGPGTRLTVL.

This clonotype was counted only a few times. The V gene is TRBV7-9, the J gene TRBJ1-2; a possible D gene is TRBD1 (6 bases). Per germline, CDR1 SEHNR and CDR2 FQNEAQ (reference sequence). V was clipped by 7 bases and J by 7 bases, with 16 bases between them. The CDR3 spans 13 residues. CDR3 DNA sequence: TGTGCCAGCACCACAGGACGGGGGCGTGGCTACACCTTC. It yields the protein CASTTGRGRGYTF.

This clonotype was seen at least ten times. The V and J genes are TRBV6-1 and TRBJ1-1, with D possibly matching TRBD1 (6 bases). This CDR3 has 14 amino acids. The V gene's germline CDR1 is MNHNS and CDR2 SASEGT. With 5 bases removed from V and 1 base from J, the gap between germline ends came to 11 bases. The CDR3 DNA reads as TGTGCCAGCAGTCCAGGGACATCGAACACTGAAGCTTTCTTT. It codes for CASSPGTSNTEAFF.